The entry that follows covers one T cell receptor beta chain sequence. Antigen: not known. Generated by immunoSEQ multiplex PCR, the TCRdb table keeps only in-frame clones and is missing some. The sample carries tens of thousands of clones, around four fifths recorded once. The CDR3 totals 18 residues. Germline CDR1 and CDR2: SGHAT and FQNNGV. J lost 1 base, V lost 0 bases, and 8 bases had no gene match. This sample was included in a study of a mutant IDH1 vaccine in newly diagnosed glioma. Study as a whole: Patients arrived already treated with radiotherapy, temozolomide, or both, most having had both.

This sample's time point: week 35, safety follow-up. What each vaccine dose contained was 300 ug of mutant IDH1 20-mer peptide, accompanied by topical imiquimod. The study enrolled donors with new WHO grade 3 or 4 IDH1-mutant, ATRX-lost astrocytomas. Material: PBMCs, obtained from a glioma patient whose treatment included an IDH1 peptide vaccine. The receptor comes from a woman aged 18-29 years with glioma. The V and J genes are TRBV11-2 and TRBJ2-4; 8 bases are shared with TRBD1. The CDR3 nucleotides read TGTGCCAGCAGCTTAGAAACCCTCAGGGGGCGGGCCAAAAACATTCAGTACTTC. Encoded protein: CASSLETLRGRAKNIQYF.